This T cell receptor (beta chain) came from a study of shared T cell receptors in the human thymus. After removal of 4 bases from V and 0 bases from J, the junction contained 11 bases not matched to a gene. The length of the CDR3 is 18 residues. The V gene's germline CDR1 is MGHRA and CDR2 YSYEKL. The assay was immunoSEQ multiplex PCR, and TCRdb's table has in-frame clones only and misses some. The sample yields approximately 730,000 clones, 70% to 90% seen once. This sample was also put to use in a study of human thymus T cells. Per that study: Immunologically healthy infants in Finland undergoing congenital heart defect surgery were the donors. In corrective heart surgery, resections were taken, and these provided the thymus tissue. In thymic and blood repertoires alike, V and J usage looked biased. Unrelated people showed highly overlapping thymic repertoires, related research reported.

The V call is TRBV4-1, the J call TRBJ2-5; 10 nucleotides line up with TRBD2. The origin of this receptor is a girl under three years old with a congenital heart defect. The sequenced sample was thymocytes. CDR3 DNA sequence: TGCGCCAGCAGCCCTCCGCCCAGGACTAGCGGCTACCAAGAGACCCAGTACTTC. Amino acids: CASSPPPRTSGYQETQYF.